One sample yielded the 2 T cell receptor beta chains listed below, sequenced in a study of post-analysis software for immune sequencing data. General study findings and limits: TRBV5-6, TRBV5-1 and TRBV20-1 were among about 5 TRBV segments more frequent in patients than controls.

The antigens for these receptors are not known. Sequencing libraries made from TCR beta cDNA carried unique molecular identifiers. TCRdb reprocessed the PCR reads via MiXCR and lists one record per CDR3 protein. Of a few hundred thousand distinct CDR3 sequences detected, around 37% appear once; the ten largest clones hold around an eighth. Sequenced sample: blood. The receptors shown here come from a girl aged 5 to 17 with multiple sclerosis.

The rearrangement links TRBV7-9 to TRBJ1-2, with TRBD1 matching 7 bases. This CDR3 is 18 amino acids long. With 4 bases clipped from V and 2 bases from J, the junction kept 16 bases outside the gene matches. From germline, CDR1 is SEHNR and CDR2 FQNEAQ (reference sequence). The CDR3 here is CASSSIDRDEEYNYGYTF. The CDR3 DNA is TGTGCCAGCAGCTCTATCGACAGGGATGAGGAATACAACTATGGCTACACCTTC.

Concerning this clonotype itself: At one of its ends the junction is not consistent with the germline gene, which may arise from a read error. The J gene is TRBJ2-2, the V gene TRBV7-2; D may be TRBD2 (5 bases). The germline gives CDR1 SGHTA, CDR2 FQGNSA. CDR3 length equals 16 residues. The CDR3 sequence: CASSMGYSSNTGERFF. CDR3 bases: TGTGCCAGCAGCATGGGTTATAGCTCGAACACCGGGGAGCGGTTTTTT.